The present T cell receptor (beta chain) was sequenced within a study of blood T cell repertoires in COVID-19. Looking at the study overall: The samples span acute and convalescent COVID-19 from the United States, Italy and Spain. T cells, B-cell-depleted T cells, or PBMCs provided the cDNA or gDNA that served as material.

The junction had 5 bases not matched to a gene; V was cut back by 0 bases and J by 3 bases. The germline V gene encodes CDR1 SGHRS and CDR2 YFSETQ. This CDR3 is 16 amino acids long. In the study's own analysis: Researchers report that nucleated cell counts were estimated from reference gene primer amplification. The method was immunoSEQ multiplex PCR; TCRdb's version includes in-frame clones alone and lacks a portion of them. That table gives V, J and clone size, and the DNA gave D and trimming. The repertoire holds a few hundred thousand clones, nearly 90% seen once, with about 2% in the top ten. The rearrangement joins TRBV5-1 to TRBJ1-3; 8 positions agree with TRBD1. The sequenced material came from peripheral blood. The receptor's source is a woman aged 60-75 years with COVID-19, enrolled during active disease. The CDR3, as DNA: TGCGCCAGCAGCTTGGACCAGGGGGCTAGTGGAAACACCATATATTTT. Its translation: CASSLDQGASGNTIYF. Variable domain in full (rest from reference TRBV5-1 and TRBJ1-3): KAGVTQTPRYLIKTRGQQVTLSCSPISGHRSVSWYQQTPGQGLQFLFEYFSETQRNKGNFPGRFSGRQFSNSRSEMNVSTLELGDSALYLCASSLDQGASGNTIYFGEGSWLTVV.